This TCR beta chain is from a study of T cell repertoires in cytomegalovirus infection. Study summary: Indicated by public TCR beta signatures were CMV infection and matching HLA type.

Germline V CDR1 and CDR2: DFQATT, SNEGSKA (reference sequence). CDR3 length equals 14 residues. V was clipped by 1 base and J by 4 bases, with 12 bases between them. TCRdb redid the calling of the reads with MiXCR, one entry per CDR3 protein. The table lists approximately 250,000 distinct CDR3 sequences, approximately 24% of them singletons. This clonotype occurred once. The gene calls are TRBV20-1 and TRBJ2-3; maybe TRBD1 (5 bases). The TCR sequence derives from a human donor in good health (CMV status not recorded). Some clones in this sample may be carry-over from other donors' samples. The sequencing sample was made of CD8+ T cells from PBMCs. The CDR3 here is CSARVLTASDTQYF. CDR3 sequence (DNA): TGCAGTGCTAGAGTTTTGACAGCCTCAGATACGCAGTATTTT.